Listed here is a single T cell receptor beta chain. These data belong to a study of OX40 agonist ivuxolimab in advanced cancers. Study information: Melanoma, hepatocellular carcinoma, head and neck or renal cell cancer occurred in dose-escalation patients.

Generated by immunoSEQ multiplex PCR, the TCRdb table keeps only in-frame clones and is missing some. This table holds tens of thousands of clones, 89% found once. The receptor's source is an adult with an advanced solid tumor such as melanoma, head and neck, liver or kidney cancer. The material was CD4+ or CD8+ T cells sorted from blood, obtained in a trial of the OX40 agonist ivuxolimab.

The CDR3 DNA follows: TGCGCCAGCAGCCAAGAAGGGGGACAGGGTGCTCGAGGCTACACCTTC. Protein sequence: CASSQEGGQGARGYTF. The chain combines TRBV4-1 with TRBJ1-2; 9 bases match TRBD1. Germline V gene lookup returns CDR1 MGHRA and CDR2 YSYEKL. V was clipped by 0 bases and J by 8 bases; unmatched bases: 10. This CDR3 contains 16 residues.